This T cell receptor beta chain was captured by sequencing in a study of cytomegalovirus exposure and HLA in healthy donors. Notes on this clone: No antigen is known for it.

The study ran its PCR with 60 Vbeta and 13 Jbeta primers. Using immunoSEQ multiplex PCR, the repertoire was profiled, and TCRdb retains in-frame clones only, with some absent. The profile covers fewer than 200,000 clones, with about four fifths appearing a single time and around 13% taken by the ten largest. Findings and limits, study-wide: Later findings reportedly placed an Asian-associated ancestry cluster below the approximately 620-donor mean for N-insertions.

CDR1 and CDR2 (germline): SEHNR, FQNEAQ (reference sequence). The CDR3 spans 14 residues. Trimming removed 1 base from V and 7 bases from J, with 10 bases in between. V usage is TRBV7-9 and J usage is TRBJ1-4; D perhaps matches TRBD1 (5 bases). Sequencing used PBMCs. The origin of this receptor is a woman aged 50 to 65 in good health and CMV-seronegative. The chain's CDR3 is CASSLGAGFEKLFF. The DNA for the CDR3 is TGTGCCAGCAGCTTAGGGGCAGGGTTTGAAAAACTGTTTTTT.